This record covers a single T cell receptor beta chain. Its antigen is currently unknown. This specimen comes from a study of lymphopenia after photon versus proton radiotherapy. Trimming shortened V by 6 bases and J by 6 bases, and 11 bases separated the two germline ends. Per germline, CDR1 MNHNY and CDR2 SVGAGI (reference sequence). The CDR3 is 12 residues long. Using immunoSEQ multiplex PCR, the repertoire was profiled, and TCRdb retains in-frame clones only, with some absent. The sample shows some 33,000 clones, roughly nine tenths of them seen only once. General study points: Survival link was tested only in deceased patients; proton benefit remains a possibility. Post-nadir TCR diversity decline inversely tracked overall survival among those who died. Post-nadir diversity loss with photons came from oligoclonal expansion, particularly CD8+ Temra cells.

The chain couples TRBV6-6 to TRBJ1-1; weak D call: TRBD1 (5 bases). The sample in question was peripheral blood, obtained from a patient treated with photon-based radiotherapy. The TCR originated in a woman in her fifties or sixties with pancreatic cancer. The CDR3 reads CASSPGGAEAFF. For the CDR3, the DNA is TGTGCCAGCAGCCCCGGGGGGGCTGAAGCTTTCTTT.